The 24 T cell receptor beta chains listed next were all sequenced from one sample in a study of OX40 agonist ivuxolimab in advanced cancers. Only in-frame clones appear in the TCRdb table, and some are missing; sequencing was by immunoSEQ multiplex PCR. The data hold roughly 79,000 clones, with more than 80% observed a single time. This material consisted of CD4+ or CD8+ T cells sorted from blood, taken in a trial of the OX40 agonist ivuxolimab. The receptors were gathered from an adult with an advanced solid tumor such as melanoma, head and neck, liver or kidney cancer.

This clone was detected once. The CDR3 region has the DNA TGTGCCAGCAGCTCCCGTGGGACCGGGGAGCTGTTTTTT. Its protein product is CASSSRGTGELFF. The V and J genes are TRBV7-3 and TRBJ2-2; D unresolved. V lost 4 bases and J lost 5, with 8 bases in between. Germline-derived CDR1 and CDR2 are SGHTA and FQGTGA. The CDR3 sequence is 13 residues long. Full variable domain (remainder filled in from reference TRBV7-3 and TRBJ2-2): GAGVSQTPSNKVTEKGKYVELRCDPISGHTALYWYRQSLGQGPEFLIYFQGTGAADDSGLPNDRFFAVRPEGSVSTLKIQRTERGDSAVYLCASSSRGTGELFFGEGSRLTVL.

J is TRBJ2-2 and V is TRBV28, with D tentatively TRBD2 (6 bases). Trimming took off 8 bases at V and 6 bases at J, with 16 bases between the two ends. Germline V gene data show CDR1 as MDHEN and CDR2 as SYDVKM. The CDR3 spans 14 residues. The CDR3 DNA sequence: TGTGCCAGCGCCCGTGGGGAGGCGGCCGGGGAGCTGTTTTTT. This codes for CASARGEAAGELFF.

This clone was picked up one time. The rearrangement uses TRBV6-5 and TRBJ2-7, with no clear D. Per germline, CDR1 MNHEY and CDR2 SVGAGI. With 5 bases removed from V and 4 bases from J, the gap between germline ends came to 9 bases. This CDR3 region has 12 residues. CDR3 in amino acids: CASSLPAYEQYF. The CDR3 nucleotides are TGTGCCAGCAGTCTCCCCGCGTACGAGCAGTACTTC.

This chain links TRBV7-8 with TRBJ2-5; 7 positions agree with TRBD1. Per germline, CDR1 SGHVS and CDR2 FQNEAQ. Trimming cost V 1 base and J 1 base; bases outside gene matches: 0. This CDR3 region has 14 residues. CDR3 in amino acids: CASSLDRGQETQYF. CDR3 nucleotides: TGTGCCAGCAGCTTAGACAGGGGCCAAGAGACCCAGTACTTC.

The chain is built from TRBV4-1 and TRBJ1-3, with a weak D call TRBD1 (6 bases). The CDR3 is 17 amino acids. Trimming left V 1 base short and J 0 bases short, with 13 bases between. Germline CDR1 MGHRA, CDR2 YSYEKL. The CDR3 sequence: CASSQVVRGSSGNTIYF. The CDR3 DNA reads TGCGCCAGCAGCCAAGTTGTAAGGGGGTCCTCTGGAAACACCATATATTTT.

CDR3: CASSEYTIYF. CDR3 DNA: TGTGCCAGCAGTGAATACACCATATATTTT. The genes are TRBV6-1 and TRBJ1-3; no clear D gene. V was clipped by 2 bases and J by 8 bases, with 1 base between them. The CDR3 has 10 residues. CDR1 is MNHNS, CDR2 SASEGT, per germline.

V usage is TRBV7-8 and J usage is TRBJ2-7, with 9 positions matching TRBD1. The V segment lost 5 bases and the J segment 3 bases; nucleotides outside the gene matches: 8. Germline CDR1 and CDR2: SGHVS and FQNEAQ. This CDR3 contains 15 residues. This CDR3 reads CASSASGTGIYEQYF. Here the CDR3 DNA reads TGTGCCAGCAGCGCATCCGGGACAGGGATCTACGAGCAGTACTTC. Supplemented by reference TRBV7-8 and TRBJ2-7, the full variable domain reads GAGVSQSPRYKVAKRGQDVALRCDPISGHVSLFWYQQALGQGPEFLTYFQNEAQLDKSGLPSDRFFAERPEGSVSTLKIQRTQQEDSAVYLCASSASGTGIYEQYFGPGTRLTVT.

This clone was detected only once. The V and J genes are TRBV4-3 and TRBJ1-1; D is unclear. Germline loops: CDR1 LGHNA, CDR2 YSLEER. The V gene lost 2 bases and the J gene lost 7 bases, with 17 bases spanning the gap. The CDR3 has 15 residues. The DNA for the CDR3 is TGCGCCAGCAGCCAACAACATGGCGTGGACGGTGAAGCTTTCTTT. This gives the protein CASSQQHGVDGEAFF.

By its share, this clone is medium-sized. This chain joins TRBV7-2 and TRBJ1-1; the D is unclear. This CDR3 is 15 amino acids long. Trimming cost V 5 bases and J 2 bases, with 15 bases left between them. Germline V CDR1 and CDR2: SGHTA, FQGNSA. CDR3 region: CASSPFPRGNTEAFF. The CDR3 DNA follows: TGTGCCAGCAGCCCTTTCCCCAGAGGTAACACTGAAGCTTTCTTT. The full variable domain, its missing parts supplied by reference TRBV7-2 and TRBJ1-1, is GAGVSQSPSNKVTEKGKDVELRCDPISGHTALYWYRQSLGQGLEFLIYFQGNSAPDKSGLPSDRFSAERTGGSVSTLTIQRTQQEDSAVYLCASSPFPRGNTEAFFGQGTRLTVV.

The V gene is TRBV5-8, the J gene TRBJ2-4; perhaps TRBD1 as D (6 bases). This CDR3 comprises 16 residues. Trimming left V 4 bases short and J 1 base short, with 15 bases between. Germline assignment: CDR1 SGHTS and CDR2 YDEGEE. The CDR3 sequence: CASSPELRGAKNIQYF. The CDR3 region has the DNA TGTGCCAGCAGCCCCGAATTAAGGGGGGCCAAAAACATTCAGTACTTC.

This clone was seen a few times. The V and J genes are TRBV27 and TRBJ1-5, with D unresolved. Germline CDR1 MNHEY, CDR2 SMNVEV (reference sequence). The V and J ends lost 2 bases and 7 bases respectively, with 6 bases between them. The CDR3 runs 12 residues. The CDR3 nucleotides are TGTGCCAGCAGTTTAGCAGGACAGCCCCAGCATTTT. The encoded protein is CASSLAGQPQHF.

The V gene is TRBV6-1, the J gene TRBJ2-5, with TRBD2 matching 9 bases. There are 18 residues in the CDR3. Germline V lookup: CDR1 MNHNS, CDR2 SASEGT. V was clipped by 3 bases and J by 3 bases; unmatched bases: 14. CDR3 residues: CASSDLGLGTSRKETQYF. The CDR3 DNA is TGTGCCAGCAGTGATCTGGGCCTTGGGACTAGCAGAAAAGAGACCCAGTACTTC.

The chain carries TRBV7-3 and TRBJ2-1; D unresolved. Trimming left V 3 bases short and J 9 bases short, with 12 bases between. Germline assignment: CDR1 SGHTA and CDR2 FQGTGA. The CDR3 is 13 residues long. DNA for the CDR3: TGTGCCAGCAGCTTCACCCAGTATGGTGAGCAGTTCTTC. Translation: CASSFTQYGEQFF.

The CDR3 sequence is CASSATSGRGWETQYF. CDR3 sequence (DNA): TGTGCCAGCAGCGCGACTAGCGGGAGAGGTTGGGAGACCCAGTACTTC. V gene TRBV7-9 combines with J gene TRBJ2-5, with 12 positions matching TRBD2. The V and J ends lost 5 bases and 5 bases, in that order; junction bases with no gene match: 9. The CDR3 consists of 16 residues. The V gene's germline CDR1 is SEHNR and CDR2 FQNEAQ (reference sequence).

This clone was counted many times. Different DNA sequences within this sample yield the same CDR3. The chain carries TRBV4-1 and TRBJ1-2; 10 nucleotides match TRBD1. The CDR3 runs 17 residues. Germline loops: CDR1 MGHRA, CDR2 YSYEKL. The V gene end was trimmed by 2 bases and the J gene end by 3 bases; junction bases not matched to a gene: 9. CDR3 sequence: CASSQLPGQGLDYGYTF. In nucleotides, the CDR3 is TGCGCCAGCAGCCAACTTCCGGGACAGGGGTTAGACTATGGCTACACCTTC.

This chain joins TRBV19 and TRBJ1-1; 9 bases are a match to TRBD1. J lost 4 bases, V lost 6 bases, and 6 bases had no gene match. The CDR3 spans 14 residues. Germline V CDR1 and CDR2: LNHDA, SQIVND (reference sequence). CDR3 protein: CASSPGQGSTEAFF. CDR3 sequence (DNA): TGTGCCAGTAGCCCGGGACAGGGATCCACTGAAGCTTTCTTT.

The CDR3 loop is CASSTGQGGWNGYTF. The CDR3 DNA is TGCGCCAGCAGCACTGGACAGGGAGGGTGGAATGGCTACACCTTC. The chain recombines TRBV5-1 with TRBJ1-2; 8 bases align to TRBD1. Per the germline V gene, CDR1 is SGHRS and CDR2 is YFSETQ. There are 15 residues in the CDR3. The V and J ends lost 4 bases and 6 bases, in that order; junction bases with no gene match: 11. The entire variable domain, with the rest obtained from reference TRBV5-1 and TRBJ1-2, is as follows: KAGVTQTPRYLIKTRGQQVTLSCSPISGHRSVSWYQQTPGQGLQFLFEYFSETQRNKGNFPGRFSGRQFSNSRSEMNVSTLELGDSALYLCASSTGQGGWNGYTFGSGTRLTVV.

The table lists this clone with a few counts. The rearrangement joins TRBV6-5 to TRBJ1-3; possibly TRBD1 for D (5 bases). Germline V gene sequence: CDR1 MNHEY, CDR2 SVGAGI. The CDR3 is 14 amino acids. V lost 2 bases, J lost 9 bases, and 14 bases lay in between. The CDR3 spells CASSYKGTQTTIYF. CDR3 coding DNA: TGTGCCAGCAGTTACAAGGGGACGCAGACCACCATATATTTT.

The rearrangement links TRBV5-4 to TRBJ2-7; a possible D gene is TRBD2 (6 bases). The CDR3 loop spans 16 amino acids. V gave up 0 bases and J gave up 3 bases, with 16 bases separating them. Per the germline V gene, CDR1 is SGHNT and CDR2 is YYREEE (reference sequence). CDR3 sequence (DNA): TGTGCCAGCAGCTTGGTCGGCCGGGGGTCTTACTACGAGCAGTACTTC. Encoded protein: CASSLVGRGSYYEQYF.

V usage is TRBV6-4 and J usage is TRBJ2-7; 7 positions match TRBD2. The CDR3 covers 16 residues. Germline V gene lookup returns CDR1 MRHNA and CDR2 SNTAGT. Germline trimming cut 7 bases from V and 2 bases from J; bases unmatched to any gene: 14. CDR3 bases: TGTGCCAGCACCCGAGGTCTTGCTAGCGGCACCTACGAGCAGTACTTC. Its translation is CASTRGLASGTYEQYF.

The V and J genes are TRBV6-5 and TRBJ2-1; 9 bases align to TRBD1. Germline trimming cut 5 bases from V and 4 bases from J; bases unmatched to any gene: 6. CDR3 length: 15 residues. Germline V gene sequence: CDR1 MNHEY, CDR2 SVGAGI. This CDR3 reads CASSRGQGGYNEQFF. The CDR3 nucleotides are TGTGCCAGCAGTCGGGGACAGGGAGGATACAATGAGCAGTTCTTC.

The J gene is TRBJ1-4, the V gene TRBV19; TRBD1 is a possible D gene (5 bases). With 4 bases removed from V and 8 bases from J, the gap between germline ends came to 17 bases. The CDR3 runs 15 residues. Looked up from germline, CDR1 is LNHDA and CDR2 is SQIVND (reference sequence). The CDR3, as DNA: TGTGCCAGTAGTACGCGGTCGGCAGGGATCGAAAAACTGTTTTTT. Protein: CASSTRSAGIEKLFF.

The CDR3, as DNA: TGTGCCAGCAGTTACTTGGCAGGGTTAAGCGGCTACACCTTC. Translation gives CASSYLAGLSGYTF. The gene calls are TRBV6-6 and TRBJ1-2, with a possible D match to TRBD1 (5 bases). This CDR3 has 14 residues. Germline CDR1 MNHNY, CDR2 SVGAGI (reference sequence). Trimming cost V 1 base and J 8 bases, with 14 bases left between them.

CDR3 protein: CAWIVIGLAEPTYEQYF. CDR3 bases: TGTGCCTGGATAGTTATAGGGCTAGCGGAACCCACCTACGAGCAGTACTTC. This chain uses TRBV30 with TRBJ2-7, with 7 bases aligning to TRBD2. J lost 2 bases, V lost 4 bases, and 17 bases had no gene match. Germline CDR1 is GTSNPN and CDR2 is SVGIG (reference sequence). CDR3 length: 17 residues.